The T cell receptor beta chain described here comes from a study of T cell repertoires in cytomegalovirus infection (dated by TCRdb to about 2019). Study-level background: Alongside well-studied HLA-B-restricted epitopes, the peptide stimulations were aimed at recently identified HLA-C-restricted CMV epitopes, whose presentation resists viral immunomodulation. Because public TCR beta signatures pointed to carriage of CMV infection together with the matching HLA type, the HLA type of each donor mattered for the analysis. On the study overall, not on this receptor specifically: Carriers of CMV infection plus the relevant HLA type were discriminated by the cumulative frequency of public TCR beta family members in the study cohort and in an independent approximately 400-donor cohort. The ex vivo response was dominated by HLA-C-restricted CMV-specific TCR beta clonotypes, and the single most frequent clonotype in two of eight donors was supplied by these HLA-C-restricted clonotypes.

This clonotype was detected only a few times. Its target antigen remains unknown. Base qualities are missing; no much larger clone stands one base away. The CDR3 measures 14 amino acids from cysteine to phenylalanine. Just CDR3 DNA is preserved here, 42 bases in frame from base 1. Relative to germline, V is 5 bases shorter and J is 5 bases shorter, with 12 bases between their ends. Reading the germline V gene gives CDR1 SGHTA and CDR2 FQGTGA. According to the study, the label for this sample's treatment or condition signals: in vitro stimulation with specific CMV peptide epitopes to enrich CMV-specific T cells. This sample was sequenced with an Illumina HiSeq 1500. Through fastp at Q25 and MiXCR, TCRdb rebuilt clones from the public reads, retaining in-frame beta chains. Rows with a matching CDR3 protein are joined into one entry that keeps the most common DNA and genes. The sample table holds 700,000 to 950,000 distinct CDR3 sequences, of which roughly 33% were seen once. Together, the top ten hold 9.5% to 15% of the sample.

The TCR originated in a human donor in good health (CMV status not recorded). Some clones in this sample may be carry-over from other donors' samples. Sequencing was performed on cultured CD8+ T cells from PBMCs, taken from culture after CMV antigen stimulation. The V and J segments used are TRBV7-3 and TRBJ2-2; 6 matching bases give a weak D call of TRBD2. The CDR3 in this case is CASSQVAGTGELFF. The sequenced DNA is TGTGCCAGCAGCCAAGTCGCGGGGACCGGGGAGCTGTTTTTT.